The T cell receptor (beta chain) described here comes from a study of PD-L1 blockade in urothelial cancer. Whole-study context: Of 30 or so patients, twenty-five were males with bladder-origin urothelial cancer. Blood was tested 3 weeks (second dose) and 6 weeks into treatment. Researchers found blood samples held a median of approximately 150,000 T cells.

CDR3 size: 15 residues. The germline V gene has CDR1 MNHGY and CDR2 SAAAGT. V gave up 2 bases and J gave up 1 base, with 10 bases separating them. Each PCR had synthetic TCR analog templates added to it as a spike-in. Assay: immunoSEQ multiplex PCR; the TCRdb copy retains only in-frame clones and omits some. The sample yields about 130,000 clones, about 82% seen once. Regarding time point: peripheral blood 6 weeks after treatment start. The input for sequencing was PBMCs, taken around atezolizumab (anti-PD-L1) treatment. This TCR was recovered from a man in his forties or fifties with urothelial cancer. This chain links TRBV6-8 with TRBJ2-3, with D possibly TRBD2 on 5 matching bases. CDR3 sequence reads: CASSYAGWGTDTQYF. In DNA, the CDR3 is TGTGCCAGCAGTTACGCGGGTTGGGGCACAGATACGCAGTATTTT.